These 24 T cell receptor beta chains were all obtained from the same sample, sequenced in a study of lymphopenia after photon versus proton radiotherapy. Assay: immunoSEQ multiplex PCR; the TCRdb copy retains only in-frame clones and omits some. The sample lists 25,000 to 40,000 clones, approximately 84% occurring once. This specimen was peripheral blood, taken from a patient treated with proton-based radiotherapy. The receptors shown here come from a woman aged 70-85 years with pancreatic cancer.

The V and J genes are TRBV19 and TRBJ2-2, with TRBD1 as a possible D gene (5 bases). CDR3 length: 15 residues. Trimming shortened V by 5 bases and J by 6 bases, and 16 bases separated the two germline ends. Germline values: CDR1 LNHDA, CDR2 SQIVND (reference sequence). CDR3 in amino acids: CASSPSRQGAGELFF. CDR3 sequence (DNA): TGTGCCAGTAGTCCCTCTCGCCAGGGCGCCGGGGAGCTGTTTTTT. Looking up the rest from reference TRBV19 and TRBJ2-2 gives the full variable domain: DGGITQSPKYLFRKEGQNVTLSCEQNLNHDAMYWYRQDPGQGLRLIYYSQIVNDFQKGDIAEGYSVSREKKESFPLTVTSAQKNPTAFYLCASSPSRQGAGELFFGEGSRLTVL.

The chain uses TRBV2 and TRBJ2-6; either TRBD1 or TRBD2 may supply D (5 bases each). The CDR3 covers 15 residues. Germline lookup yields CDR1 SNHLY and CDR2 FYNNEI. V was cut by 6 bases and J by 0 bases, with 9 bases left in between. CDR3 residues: CASRGTPSGANVLTF. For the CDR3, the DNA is TGTGCCAGCAGGGGGACCCCCTCTGGGGCCAACGTCCTGACTTTC.

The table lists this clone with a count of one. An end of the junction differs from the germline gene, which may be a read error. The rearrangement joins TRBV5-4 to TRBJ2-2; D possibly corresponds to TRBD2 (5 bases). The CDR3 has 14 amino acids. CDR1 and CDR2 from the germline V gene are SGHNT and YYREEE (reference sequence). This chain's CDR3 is CASSSGILHRGAVF. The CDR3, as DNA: TGTGCCAGCAGTTCCGGGATCCTACACCGGGGAGCTGTTTTT.

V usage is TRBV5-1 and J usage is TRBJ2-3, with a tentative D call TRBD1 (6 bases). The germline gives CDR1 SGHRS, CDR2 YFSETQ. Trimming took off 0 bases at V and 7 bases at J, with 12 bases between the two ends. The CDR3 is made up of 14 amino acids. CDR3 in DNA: TGCGCCAGCAGCTTGGAAAAGGGGGATAATACGCAGTATTTT. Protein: CASSLEKGDNTQYF. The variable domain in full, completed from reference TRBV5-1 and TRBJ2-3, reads KAGVTQTPRYLIKTRGQQVTLSCSPISGHRSVSWYQQTPGQGLQFLFEYFSETQRNKGNFPGRFSGRQFSNSRSEMNVSTLELGDSALYLCASSLEKGDNTQYFGPGTRLTVL.

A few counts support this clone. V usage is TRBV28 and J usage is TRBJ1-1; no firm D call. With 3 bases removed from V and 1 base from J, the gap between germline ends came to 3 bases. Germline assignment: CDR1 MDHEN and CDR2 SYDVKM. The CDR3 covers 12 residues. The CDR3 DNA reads TGTGCCAGCAGTTTTCGGAACACTGAAGCTTTCTTT. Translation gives CASSFRNTEAFF.

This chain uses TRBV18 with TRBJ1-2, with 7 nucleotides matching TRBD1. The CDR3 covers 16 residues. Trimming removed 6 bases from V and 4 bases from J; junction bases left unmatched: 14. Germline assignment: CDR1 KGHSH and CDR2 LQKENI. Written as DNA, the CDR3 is TGTGCCAGCTCGCCGAGCTTACAGGGGAACGGCTATGGCTACACCTTC. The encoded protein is CASSPSLQGNGYGYTF.

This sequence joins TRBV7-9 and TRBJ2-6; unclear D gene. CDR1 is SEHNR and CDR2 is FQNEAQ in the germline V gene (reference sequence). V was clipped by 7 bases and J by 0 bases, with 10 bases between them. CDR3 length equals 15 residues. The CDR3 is CASISVASGANVLTF. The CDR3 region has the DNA TGTGCCAGCATCTCCGTTGCCTCTGGGGCCAACGTCCTGACTTTC.

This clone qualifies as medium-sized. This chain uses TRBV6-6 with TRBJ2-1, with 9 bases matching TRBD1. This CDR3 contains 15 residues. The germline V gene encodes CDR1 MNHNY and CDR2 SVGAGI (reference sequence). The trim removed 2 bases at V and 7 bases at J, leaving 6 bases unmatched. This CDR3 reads CASSYTGGAGNEQFF. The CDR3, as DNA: TGTGCCAGCAGTTACACAGGGGGCGCTGGTAATGAGCAGTTCTTC.

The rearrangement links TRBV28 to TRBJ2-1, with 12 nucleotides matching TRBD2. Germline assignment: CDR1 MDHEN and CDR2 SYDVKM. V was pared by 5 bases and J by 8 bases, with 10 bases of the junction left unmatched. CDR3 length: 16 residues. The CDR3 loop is CASSLSTSGSGYEQFF. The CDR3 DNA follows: TGTGCCAGCAGTCTCTCGACTAGCGGGAGTGGCTATGAGCAGTTCTTC. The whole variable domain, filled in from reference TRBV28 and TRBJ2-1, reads DVKVTQSSRYLVKRTGEKVFLECVQDMDHENMFWYRQDPGLGLRLIYFSYDVKMKEKGDIPEGYSVSREKKERFSLILESASTNQTSMYLCASSLSTSGSGYEQFFGPGTRLTVL.

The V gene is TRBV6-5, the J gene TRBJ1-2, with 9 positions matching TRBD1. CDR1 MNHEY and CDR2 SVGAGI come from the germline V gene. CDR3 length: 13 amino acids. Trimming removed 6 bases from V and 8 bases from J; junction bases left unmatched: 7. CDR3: CASRRRQGVGYTF. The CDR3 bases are TGTGCCAGCAGGCGCAGACAGGGGGTCGGCTACACCTTC.

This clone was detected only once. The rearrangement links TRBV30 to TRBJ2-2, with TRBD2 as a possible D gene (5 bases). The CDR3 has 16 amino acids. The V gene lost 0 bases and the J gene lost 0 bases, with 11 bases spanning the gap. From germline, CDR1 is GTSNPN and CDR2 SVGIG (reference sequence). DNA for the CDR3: TGTGCCTGGAGTGTAATACTAGGAGCGAACACCGGGGAGCTGTTTTTT. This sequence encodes CAWSVILGANTGELFF. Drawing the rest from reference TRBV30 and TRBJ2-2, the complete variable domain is SQTIHQWPATLVQPVGSPLSLECTVEGTSNPNLYWYRQAAGRGLQLLFYSVGIGQISSEVPQNLSASRPQDRQFILSSKKLLLSDSGFYLCAWSVILGANTGELFFGEGSRLTVL.

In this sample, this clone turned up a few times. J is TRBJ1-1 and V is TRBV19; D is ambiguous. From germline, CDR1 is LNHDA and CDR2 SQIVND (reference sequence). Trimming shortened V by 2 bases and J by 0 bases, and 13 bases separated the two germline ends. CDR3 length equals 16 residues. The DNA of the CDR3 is TGTGCCAGTAGTATAAGGAGGGTTCCTCTGAACACTGAAGCTTTCTTT. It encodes CASSIRRVPLNTEAFF.

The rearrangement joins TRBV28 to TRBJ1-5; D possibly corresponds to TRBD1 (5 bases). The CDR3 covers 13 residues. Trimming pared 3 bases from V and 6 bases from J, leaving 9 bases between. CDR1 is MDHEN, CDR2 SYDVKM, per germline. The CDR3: CASSFRALQPQHF. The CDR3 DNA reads TGTGCCAGCAGTTTCAGGGCTCTTCAGCCCCAGCATTTT. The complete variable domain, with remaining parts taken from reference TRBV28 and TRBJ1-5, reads DVKVTQSSRYLVKRTGEKVFLECVQDMDHENMFWYRQDPGLGLRLIYFSYDVKMKEKGDIPEGYSVSREKKERFSLILESASTNQTSMYLCASSFRALQPQHFGDGTRLSIL.

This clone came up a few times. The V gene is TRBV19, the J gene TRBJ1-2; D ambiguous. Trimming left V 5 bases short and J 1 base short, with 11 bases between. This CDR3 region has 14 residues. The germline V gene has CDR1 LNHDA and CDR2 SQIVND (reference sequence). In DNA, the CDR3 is TGTGCCAGTAGTCCCCTAGAGGGTAACTATGGCTACACCTTC. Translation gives CASSPLEGNYGYTF.

The CDR3 region has the DNA TGTGCCAGCAGCTTAGGACTAGCGGCCACAGATACGCAGTATTTT. It translates to CASSLGLAATDTQYF. V and J are TRBV5-6 and TRBJ2-3, with 10 bases aligning to TRBD2. This CDR3 region has 15 residues. The trim removed 2 bases at V and 2 bases at J, leaving 2 bases unmatched. The germline CDR1 and CDR2 sequences are SGHDT and YYEEEE.

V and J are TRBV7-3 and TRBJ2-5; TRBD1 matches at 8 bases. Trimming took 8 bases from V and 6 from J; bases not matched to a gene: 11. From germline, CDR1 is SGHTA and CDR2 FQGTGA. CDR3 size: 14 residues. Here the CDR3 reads CASSLGGQEKTQYF. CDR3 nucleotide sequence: TGTGCCAGCTCCCTCGGGGGACAGGAGAAGACCCAGTACTTC.

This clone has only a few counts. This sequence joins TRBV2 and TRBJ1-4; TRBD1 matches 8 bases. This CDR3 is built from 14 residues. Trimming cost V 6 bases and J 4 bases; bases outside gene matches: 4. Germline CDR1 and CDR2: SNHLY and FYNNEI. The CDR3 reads CASRTQGGNEKLFF. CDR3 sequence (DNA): TGTGCCAGCAGGACACAGGGGGGTAATGAAAAACTGTTTTTT.

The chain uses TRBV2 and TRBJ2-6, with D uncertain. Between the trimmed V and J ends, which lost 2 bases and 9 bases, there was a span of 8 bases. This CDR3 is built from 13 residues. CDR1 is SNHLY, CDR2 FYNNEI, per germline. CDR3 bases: TGTGCCAGCAGTGAACAGTTACTCAACGTCCTGACTTTC. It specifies CASSEQLLNVLTF.

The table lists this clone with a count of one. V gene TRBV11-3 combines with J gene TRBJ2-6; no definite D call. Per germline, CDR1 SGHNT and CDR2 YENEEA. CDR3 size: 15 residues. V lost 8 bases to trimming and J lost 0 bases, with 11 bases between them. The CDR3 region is CASQQSGSGANVLTF. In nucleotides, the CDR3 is TGTGCCAGCCAACAGAGTGGCTCTGGGGCCAACGTCCTGACTTTC. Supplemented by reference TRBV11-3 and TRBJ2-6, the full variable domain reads EAGVVQSPRYKIIEKKQPVAFWCNPISGHNTLYWYLQNLGQGPELLIRYENEEAVDDSQLPKDRFSAERLKGVDSTLKIQPAELGDSAVYLCASQQSGSGANVLTFGAGSRLTVL.

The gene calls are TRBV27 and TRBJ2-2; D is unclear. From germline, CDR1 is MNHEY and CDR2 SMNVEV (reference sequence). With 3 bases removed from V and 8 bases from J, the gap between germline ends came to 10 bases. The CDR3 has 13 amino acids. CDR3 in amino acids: CASSFGIWGELFF. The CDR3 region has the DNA TGTGCCAGCAGTTTCGGCATCTGGGGGGAGCTGTTTTTT.

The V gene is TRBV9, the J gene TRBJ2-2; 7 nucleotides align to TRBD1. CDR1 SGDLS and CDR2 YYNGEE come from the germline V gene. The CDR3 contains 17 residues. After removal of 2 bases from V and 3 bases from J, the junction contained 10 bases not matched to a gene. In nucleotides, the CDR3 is TGTGCCAGCAGCGTTCACAGGGGATCGTTGGACACCGGGGAGCTGTTTTTT. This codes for CASSVHRGSLDTGELFF.

This chain's CDR3 is CASSRRTGGVETQYF. CDR3 nucleotides: TGTGCCAGCAGCCGCCGGACAGGGGGGGTGGAGACCCAGTACTTC. The rearrangement joins TRBV27 to TRBJ2-5; the match to TRBD1 covers 10 bases. V shed 6 bases and J 5 bases; nucleotides not matched to a gene: 9. The CDR3 loop spans 15 amino acids. Germline assignment: CDR1 MNHEY and CDR2 SMNVEV (reference sequence).

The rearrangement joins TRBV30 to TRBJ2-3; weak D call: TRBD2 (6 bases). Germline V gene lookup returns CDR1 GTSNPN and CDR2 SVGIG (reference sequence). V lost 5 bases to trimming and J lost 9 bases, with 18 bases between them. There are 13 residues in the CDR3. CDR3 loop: CAWLGGTYGTQYF. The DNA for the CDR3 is TGTGCCTGGCTGGGCGGGACGTATGGGACGCAGTATTTT.

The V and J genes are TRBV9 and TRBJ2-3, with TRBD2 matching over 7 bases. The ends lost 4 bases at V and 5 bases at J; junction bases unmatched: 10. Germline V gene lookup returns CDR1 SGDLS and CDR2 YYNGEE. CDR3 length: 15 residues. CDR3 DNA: TGTGCCAGCAGCCCCTCTAGCGGCCTCAGAGATACGCAGTATTTT. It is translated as CASSPSSGLRDTQYF.